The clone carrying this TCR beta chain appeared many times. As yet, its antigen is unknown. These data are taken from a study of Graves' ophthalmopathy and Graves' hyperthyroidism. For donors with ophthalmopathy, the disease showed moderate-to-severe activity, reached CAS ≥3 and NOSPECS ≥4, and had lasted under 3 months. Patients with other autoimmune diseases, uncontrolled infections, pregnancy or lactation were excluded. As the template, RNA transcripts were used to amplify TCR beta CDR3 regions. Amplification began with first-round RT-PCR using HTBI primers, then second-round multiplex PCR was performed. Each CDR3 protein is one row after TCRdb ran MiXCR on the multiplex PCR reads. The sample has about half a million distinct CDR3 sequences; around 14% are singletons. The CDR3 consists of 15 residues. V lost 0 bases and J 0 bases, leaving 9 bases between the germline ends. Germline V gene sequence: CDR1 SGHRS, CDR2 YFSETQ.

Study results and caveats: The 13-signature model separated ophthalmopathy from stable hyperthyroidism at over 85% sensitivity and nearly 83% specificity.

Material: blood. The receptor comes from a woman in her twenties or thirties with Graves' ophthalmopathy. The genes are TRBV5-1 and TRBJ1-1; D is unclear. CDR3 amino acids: CASSLDGDMNTEAFF. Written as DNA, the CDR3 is TGCGCCAGCAGCTTGGATGGAGACATGAACACTGAAGCTTTCTTT.